The 26 T cell receptor beta chains below come from one sample, sequenced in a study of cytomegalovirus exposure and HLA in healthy donors (dated by TCRdb to about 2017). Library creation used the immunoSEQ multiplex PCR assay. The multiplex PCR relied on a mix of 60 forward primers for TCR Vbeta segments and 13 reverse primers for TCR Jbeta segments. TCRdb took this table from immuneACCESS and kept in-frame rearrangements with V and J called. Such tables lack part of the clones; where checked against another copy, unresolved V genes explain under half of the gap, and the rest is unexplained. The sample table lists 130,000 to 150,000 clones, around 79% of them with a count of one. The ten largest account for approximately 6.3% of the sample. Input material: PBMCs. The receptors derive from a woman in her 40s in good health and CMV-seropositive.

The chain joins TRBV28 to TRBJ2-3; TRBD2 aligns across 11 bases. V was pared by 5 bases and J by 0 bases, with 7 bases of the junction left unmatched. This CDR3 is 17 amino acids long. Germline V gene lookup returns CDR1 MDHEN and CDR2 SYDVKM. The DNA of the CDR3 is TGTGCCAGCAGTCCGAGGGGACTAGCGGCGAGCACAGATACGCAGTATTTT. Amino acid sequence: CASSPRGLAASTDTQYF.

The rearrangement links TRBV7-9 to TRBJ2-7, with 14 positions matching TRBD2. CDR3 length: 15 residues. J gave up 6 bases and V 5 bases, and 6 bases lay outside the gene matches. CDR1 SEHNR and CDR2 FQNEAQ come from the germline V gene (reference sequence). CDR3 in amino acids: CASSPPGLAGVEQYF. CDR3 coding DNA: TGTGCCAGCAGCCCCCCGGGACTAGCGGGGGTCGAGCAGTACTTC.

This chain uses TRBV19 with TRBJ1-1; possibly TRBD1 for D (6 bases). The length of the CDR3 is 16 residues. Germline V CDR1 and CDR2: LNHDA, SQIVND (reference sequence). The V gene lost 7 bases and the J gene lost 2 bases, with 20 bases spanning the gap. The CDR3 nucleotides read TGTGCCAGTAACGGGATACAGGGAGTGAGAAACACTGAAGCTTTCTTT. Its protein is CASNGIQGVRNTEAFF.

The chain links TRBV7-9 to TRBJ2-6, with a weak D call TRBD2 (7 bases). Trimming removed 7 bases from V and 4 bases from J, with 17 bases in between. The CDR3 is made up of 16 amino acids. The germline V gene has CDR1 SEHNR and CDR2 FQNEAQ (reference sequence). The CDR3 nucleotides are TGTGCCAGCATGTGGGCGGGGGCGCTCGGGGCCAACGTCCTGACTTTC. Its translation is CASMWAGALGANVLTF.

This chain uses TRBV7-2 with TRBJ2-1; D unclear. V dropped 2 bases and J dropped 10 bases, with 12 bases sitting between them. CDR3 length equals 13 residues. From germline, CDR1 is SGHTA and CDR2 FQGNSA. CDR3 sequence reads: CASSLLRDLEQFF. The CDR3 region has the DNA TGTGCCAGCAGCTTATTACGAGATTTGGAGCAGTTCTTC.

This clone was seen just once. V is TRBV6-4 and J is TRBJ1-2, with no clear D. This CDR3 spans 11 amino acids. The germline V gene has CDR1 MRHNA and CDR2 SNTAGT. Between the trimmed V and J ends, which lost 8 bases and 3 bases, there was a span of 7 bases. CDR3 coding DNA: TGTGCCAGCCGAAGCCACTATGGCTACACCTTC. Translating it yields CASRSHYGYTF.

The chain is built from TRBV29-1 and TRBJ1-1; TRBD1 matches 8 bases. The CDR3 totals 13 residues. CDR1 SQVTM and CDR2 ANQGSEA come from the germline V gene. The V and J ends lost 4 bases and 6 bases, in that order; junction bases with no gene match: 7. The DNA for the CDR3 is TGCAGCGTTGTCCAGGGGGCGCATTCTGAAGCTTTCTTT. It encodes CSVVQGAHSEAFF.

V is TRBV10-3 and J is TRBJ1-2; TRBD1 aligns across 7 bases. This CDR3 region has 13 residues. The V gene's germline CDR1 is ENHRY and CDR2 SYGVKD. Trimming cost V 5 bases and J 4 bases; bases outside gene matches: 4. The CDR3: CAISQGVVYGYTF. The CDR3 region has the DNA TGTGCCATCAGTCAGGGGGTAGTCTATGGCTACACCTTC.

As concerns this clone: At one end the junction does not follow the germline gene, possibly because of a read error. The chain carries TRBV28 and TRBJ2-5, with TRBD1 matching 9 bases. Germline V lookup: CDR1 MDHEN, CDR2 SYDVKM. CDR3 length equals 11 residues. In DNA form, the CDR3 reads TGTGCCAGCAGTTCCGACAGGGGGGCTGACTTC. Translated, it gives CASSSDRGADF.

This clone is a singleton in its sample. The rearrangement uses TRBV28 and TRBJ1-6; D is unclear. The germline V gene has CDR1 MDHEN and CDR2 SYDVKM. This CDR3 comprises 14 residues. The V end lost 7 bases, the J end lost 1 base, and 8 bases lay between the germline ends. The CDR3 region is CASIPGSYNSPLHF. The CDR3 bases are TGTGCCAGCATCCCCGGGTCCTATAATTCACCCCTCCACTTT.

This clone was seen only a few times. The genes are TRBV6-6 and TRBJ2-7; 11 bases fit TRBD2. The CDR3 length is 14 residues. The germline gives CDR1 MNHNY, CDR2 SVGAGI (reference sequence). J lost 6 bases, V lost 4 bases, and 5 bases had no gene match. The CDR3 here is CASSFSGGGGEQYF. The CDR3, as DNA: TGTGCCAGCAGTTTTAGCGGGGGGGGTGGCGAGCAGTACTTC.

This clone turned up a few times. This chain joins TRBV6-6 and TRBJ1-5; TRBD1 matches at 9 bases. With V trimmed by 6 bases and J by 7 bases, 4 bases remained unmatched. Germline lookup yields CDR1 MNHNY and CDR2 SVGAGI (reference sequence). The CDR3 covers 13 residues. The CDR3 protein is CASRGTGTQPQHF. Written as DNA, the CDR3 is TGTGCCAGCAGGGGGACAGGGACCCAGCCCCAGCATTTT.

The J gene is TRBJ1-5, the V gene TRBV15, with 7 bases that match TRBD1. CDR1 LNHNV and CDR2 YYDKDF come from the germline V gene (reference sequence). V gave up 4 bases and J gave up 5 bases; unmatched junction bases: 8. This CDR3 spans 15 amino acids. Written as DNA, the CDR3 is TGTGCCACCAGCACTAGACAGGGCGTCGATCAGCCCCAGCATTTT. This translates into CATSTRQGVDQPQHF.

This chain joins TRBV28 and TRBJ1-5, with 9 bases identical to TRBD1. This CDR3 spans 14 amino acids. With V trimmed by 6 bases and J by 2 bases, 2 bases remained unmatched. Germline V gives CDR1 MDHEN, CDR2 SYDVKM. CDR3 nucleotide sequence: TGTGCCAGCAGCAGGACAGGGGGCAATCAGCCCCAGCATTTT. It is translated as CASSRTGGNQPQHF.

This chain joins TRBV11-2 and TRBJ1-6; D is perhaps TRBD1 (5 bases). This CDR3 spans 17 amino acids. In germline, CDR1 is SGHAT, CDR2 FQNNGV. Deletions cut 1 base from V and 6 bases from J, with 16 bases between. The CDR3 loop is CASSLVQGGGGNSPLHF. CDR3 in DNA: TGTGCCAGCAGCTTAGTCCAGGGAGGTGGGGGTAATTCACCCCTCCACTTT.

V is TRBV5-4 and J is TRBJ2-2; TRBD2 matches 11 bases. The CDR3 contains 18 residues. V lost 0 bases to trimming and J lost 4 bases; unmatched junction nucleotides: 8. CDR1 is SGHNT and CDR2 is YYREEE in the germline V gene (reference sequence). CDR3 DNA: TGTGCCAGCAGCTTGGCGGTAGCGGGGGGGCAGGCCACCGGGGAGCTGTTTTTT. It specifies CASSLAVAGGQATGELFF.

The chain joins TRBV19 to TRBJ1-1, with D perhaps matching TRBD1 (5 bases). Germline CDR1 is LNHDA and CDR2 is SQIVND (reference sequence). Trimming took 3 bases from V and 6 from J, leaving 11 bases between them. The CDR3 has 13 residues. The CDR3 loop is CASSIGRVAEAFF. The CDR3 region has the DNA TGTGCCAGTAGTATTGGCAGGGTTGCTGAAGCTTTCTTT.

This rearrangement joins TRBV5-5 to TRBJ1-6, with D possibly being TRBD1 (6 bases). The CDR3 loop spans 17 amino acids. Germline values: CDR1 SGHKS, CDR2 YYEKEE (reference sequence). V gave up 4 bases and J gave up 6 bases, with 20 bases separating them. The CDR3 bases are TGTGCCAGCAGCCCGAGGGGGTCCCAGATCGGTAATTCACCCCTCCACTTT. Encoded protein: CASSPRGSQIGNSPLHF.

This clone was detected only a few times. The rearrangement links TRBV9 to TRBJ2-2; 8 bases line up with TRBD1. Germline V lookup: CDR1 SGDLS, CDR2 YYNGEE. V was clipped by 3 bases and J by 2 bases; unmatched bases: 6. This CDR3 contains 16 residues. The CDR3 sequence is CASSAKGQVNTGELFF. Written as DNA, the CDR3 is TGTGCCAGCAGCGCGAAGGGACAGGTTAACACCGGGGAGCTGTTTTTT.

This clone was counted between two and nine times. This chain joins TRBV27 and TRBJ2-3, with 11 bases matching TRBD2. The CDR3 length is 15 residues. CDR1 is MNHEY, CDR2 SMNVEV, per germline (reference sequence). The V gene end was trimmed by 2 bases and the J gene end by 6 bases; junction bases not matched to a gene: 4. The CDR3 bases are TGTGCCAGCAGTTTAACGAGGACTAGCGGGGATACGCAGTATTTT. Its protein is CASSLTRTSGDTQYF.

The count of this clone is one. This rearrangement joins TRBV5-4 to TRBJ1-1; tentatively, D is TRBD1 (6 bases). CDR3 size: 15 residues. Germline CDR1 and CDR2: SGHNT and YYREEE (reference sequence). With 0 bases removed from V and 2 bases from J, the gap between germline ends came to 11 bases. CDR3 region: CASSLGGQGNTEAFF. In DNA, the CDR3 is TGTGCCAGCAGCTTGGGGGGGCAGGGAAACACTGAAGCTTTCTTT.

The chain has TRBV7-6 and TRBJ2-5, with D maybe TRBD1 (6 bases). The V end lost 3 bases, the J end lost 3 bases, and 14 bases lay between the germline ends. The CDR3 sequence is 15 residues long. Looked up from germline, CDR1 is SGHVS and CDR2 is FNYEAQ. This CDR3 is CASSFTVGAEETQYF. The CDR3 DNA is TGTGCCAGCAGCTTCACCGTGGGGGCCGAAGAGACCCAGTACTTC.

The chain carries TRBV19 and TRBJ1-1; possible D gene TRBD1, 6 bases. CDR1 is LNHDA, CDR2 SQIVND, per germline (reference sequence). Trimming stripped 9 bases from V and 5 bases from J, with 19 bases between. CDR3 length equals 14 residues. CDR3 sequence reads: CARASHRVGTEAFF. The CDR3 region has the DNA TGTGCCAGGGCAAGCCACAGGGTTGGGACTGAAGCTTTCTTT.

In this sample, this clone turned up a few times. This chain links TRBV6-6 with TRBJ1-1; TRBD1 aligns across 10 bases. CDR1 is MNHNY and CDR2 is SVGAGI in the germline V gene (reference sequence). This CDR3 has 14 amino acids. V lost 7 bases to trimming and J lost 3 bases; unmatched junction nucleotides: 5. The CDR3 nucleotides are TGTGCCAGCAACCTAGGACAGGGGGACACTGAAGCTTTCTTT. As protein: CASNLGQGDTEAFF.

Note on this clone: The final CDR3 position lacks the conserved phenylalanine or tryptophan, pointing to a likely read error. This rearrangement joins TRBV27 to TRBJ1-2, with D possibly TRBD1 on 5 matching bases. The V gene lost 6 bases and the J gene lost 7 bases, with 18 bases spanning the gap. There are 14 residues in the CDR3. The germline gives CDR1 MNHEY, CDR2 SMNVEV (reference sequence). The CDR3: CASRGWGGGGGYTL. Written as DNA, the CDR3 is TGTGCCAGCAGGGGATGGGGCGGGGGAGGTGGCTACACCCTC.

The chain couples TRBV6-1 to TRBJ2-7; 11 nucleotides agree with TRBD2. Per germline, CDR1 MNHNS and CDR2 SASEGT. The CDR3 loop spans 15 amino acids. The trim removed 7 bases at V and 7 bases at J, leaving 12 bases unmatched. CDR3 amino acids: CASKKLAGGLGEQYF. CDR3 DNA: TGTGCCAGCAAGAAATTAGCGGGGGGGCTGGGGGAGCAGTACTTC.